These 23 T cell receptor beta chains were all obtained from the same sample, sequenced in a study of control samples from healthy donors and cancer patients. TCRdb's table, derived via immunoSEQ multiplex PCR, lists solely in-frame clones and lacks some. This table holds fewer than 60,000 clones, 90% to 95% found once. Sequenced sample: blood. The source is a man younger than 45 in good health.

The chain carries TRBV2 and TRBJ2-5; TRBD2 matches 9 bases. CDR1 SNHLY and CDR2 FYNNEI come from the germline V gene. Losses at the gene ends were 11 bases for V and 12 bases for J; bases not matched to a gene: 10. The CDR3 is 11 residues long. The chain's CDR3 is CACGLARMKYF. In DNA form, the CDR3 reads TGTGCCTGCGGACTAGCGCGGATGAAGTACTTC.

Points on this clone: A junction end diverges from the germline sequence, so it may reflect a read error. The chain recombines TRBV28 with TRBJ1-1; D uncertain. CDR3 size: 14 residues. The germline V gene has CDR1 MDHEN and CDR2 SYDVKM. In DNA, the CDR3 is TGTGCCAGCTGTTTAACGAGTCTTAACACTGAAGCTTTCTTT. Translated, it gives CASCLTSLNTEAFF.

The chain recombines TRBV7-8 with TRBJ1-4; possibly TRBD1 for D (5 bases). V lost 3 bases and J lost 7, with 15 bases in between. Germline values: CDR1 SGHVS, CDR2 FQNEAQ. CDR3 length: 15 amino acids. CDR3 protein: CASSFNKGKSEKLFF. The CDR3 nucleotides read TGTGCCAGCAGCTTTAATAAGGGGAAGAGTGAAAAACTGTTTTTT.

This sequence joins TRBV5-5 and TRBJ2-6; tentatively, D is TRBD1 (6 bases). The CDR3 is 16 residues long. The germline CDR1 and CDR2 sequences are SGHKS and YYEKEE (reference sequence). V was shortened by 1 base and J by 2 bases, with 10 bases between the two germline ends. The CDR3: CASSLITGTGANVLTF. In DNA, the CDR3 is TGTGCCAGCAGCTTGATTACAGGGACTGGGGCCAACGTCCTGACTTTC.

The V gene is TRBV4-3, the J gene TRBJ2-5; 11 bases line up with TRBD2. With 0 bases clipped from V and 5 bases from J, the junction kept 5 bases outside the gene matches. Germline CDR1 and CDR2: LGHNA and YSLEER. The CDR3 loop spans 16 amino acids. This CDR3 is CASSQDWASGGETQYF. CDR3 DNA sequence: TGCGCCAGCAGCCAAGACTGGGCTAGCGGGGGGGAGACCCAGTACTTC.

The chain combines TRBV15 with TRBJ1-1; unclear D gene. Germline values: CDR1 LNHNV, CDR2 YYDKDF (reference sequence). This CDR3 is built from 13 residues. V shed 5 bases and J shed 5 bases, with 12 bases lying between them. The CDR3 sequence is CATSSRRETEAFF. The CDR3 nucleotides are TGTGCCACCAGCTCACGGAGGGAGACTGAAGCTTTCTTT.

This chain connects TRBV5-5 to TRBJ2-3; D may be TRBD1 (6 bases). Germline V CDR1 and CDR2: SGHKS, YYEKEE (reference sequence). This CDR3 comprises 13 residues. V was pared by 4 bases and J by 3 bases, with 9 bases between. CDR3 residues: CASSQQGTDTQYF. CDR3 DNA sequence: TGTGCCAGCAGCCAACAGGGAACAGATACGCAGTATTTT.

CDR3 sequence reads: CASSRTSGRINEQFF. The CDR3 nucleotides read TGTGCCAGTAGTAGGACTAGCGGGAGAATTAATGAGCAGTTCTTC. V gene TRBV19 combines with J gene TRBJ2-1; 13 bases fit TRBD2. Per germline, CDR1 LNHDA and CDR2 SQIVND (reference sequence). Germline trimming cut 4 bases from V and 7 bases from J; bases unmatched to any gene: 4. The CDR3 has 15 amino acids.

This chain joins TRBV11-1 and TRBJ2-1; no firm D call. Germline CDR1 SGHAT, CDR2 FQDESV (reference sequence). Trimming took 1 base from V and 2 from J, leaving 6 bases between them. The CDR3 contains 14 residues. CDR3 bases: TGTGCCAGCAGCTTAGTAGGAACCTACAATGAGCAGTTCTTC. It encodes CASSLVGTYNEQFF.

This clone was counted only a few times. The rearrangement joins TRBV5-8 to TRBJ2-4; 8 bases match TRBD1. Germline V gene lookup returns CDR1 SGHTS and CDR2 YDEGEE. The J segment lost 0 bases and the V segment lost 5 bases, leaving 4 bases of the junction unmatched. The CDR3 covers 15 residues. CDR3 in DNA: TGTGCCAGCAGACCAGGGGGCAGAGCCAAAAACATTCAGTACTTC. Protein: CASRPGGRAKNIQYF. The entire variable domain, with the rest obtained from reference TRBV5-8 and TRBJ2-4, is as follows: EAGVTQSPTHLIKTRGQQATLRCSPISGHTSVYWYQQALGLGLQFLLWYDEGEERNRGNFPPRFSGRQFPNYSSELNVNALELEDSALYLCASRPGGRAKNIQYFGAGTRLSVL.

The table lists this clone with a count of one. V gene TRBV6-5 combines with J gene TRBJ2-5, with 9 bases aligning to TRBD1. Germline assignment: CDR1 MNHEY and CDR2 SVGAGI. The CDR3 sequence is 15 residues long. After removal of 5 bases from V and 5 bases from J, the junction contained 9 bases not matched to a gene. For the CDR3, the DNA is TGTGCCAGCAGTAGGACAGGGGTTCCCAAGGAGACCCAGTACTTC. As protein: CASSRTGVPKETQYF.

The chain joins TRBV9 to TRBJ2-2, with D possibly being TRBD1 (5 bases). The V end lost 4 bases, the J end lost 1 base, and 17 bases lay between the germline ends. The CDR3 totals 17 residues. Germline-derived CDR1 and CDR2 are SGDLS and YYNGEE. The CDR3 here is CASSPHPRAENTGELFF. CDR3 in DNA: TGTGCCAGCAGCCCCCACCCCAGGGCTGAGAACACCGGGGAGCTGTTTTTT.

The chain combines TRBV9 with TRBJ1-2; D is unresolved. This CDR3 is built from 13 residues. V lost 4 bases and J 2 bases, leaving 9 bases between the germline ends. The V gene's germline CDR1 is SGDLS and CDR2 YYNGEE. The CDR3 coding sequence is TGTGCCAGCAGCCCCGGAGGAAACTATGGCTACACCTTC. This translates into CASSPGGNYGYTF.

This clone has only one observation. V and J are TRBV5-1 and TRBJ2-4; D ambiguous. In germline, CDR1 is SGHRS, CDR2 YFSETQ. V was pared by 4 bases and J by 6 bases, with 20 bases between. The CDR3 runs 16 residues. The CDR3 DNA reads TGCGCCAGCAGCAAGGACCCCCCAGGTCGTGGAAACATTCAGTACTTC. Translation: CASSKDPPGRGNIQYF.

V gene TRBV18 combines with J gene TRBJ1-4; D gene ambiguous. Germline values: CDR1 KGHSH, CDR2 LQKENI. This CDR3 is built from 15 residues. Between the trimmed V and J ends, which lost 6 bases and 0 bases, there was a span of 11 bases. CDR3 region: CASSLGVATNEKLFF. The CDR3 region has the DNA TGTGCCAGCTCCCTGGGAGTCGCAACTAATGAAAAACTGTTTTTT.

V usage is TRBV28 and J usage is TRBJ1-1, with a weak D call TRBD1 (6 bases). There are 19 residues in the CDR3. Germline V lookup: CDR1 MDHEN, CDR2 SYDVKM. Trimming left V 5 bases short and J 1 base short, with 26 bases between. The CDR3 loop is CASSPRPGGALRKNTEAFF. CDR3 sequence (DNA): TGTGCCAGCAGTCCCCGCCCGGGGGGGGCGCTCAGAAAGAACACTGAAGCTTTCTTT. Filled out from reference TRBV28 and TRBJ1-1, the complete variable domain reads DVKVTQSSRYLVKRTGEKVFLECVQDMDHENMFWYRQDPGLGLRLIYFSYDVKMKEKGDIPEGYSVSREKKERFSLILESASTNQTSMYLCASSPRPGGALRKNTEAFFGQGTRLTVV.

The sample holds one count of this clone. The rearrangement links TRBV7-8 to TRBJ1-5; perhaps TRBD1 as D (5 bases). The CDR3 extends over 16 amino acids. CDR1 SGHVS and CDR2 FQNEAQ come from the germline V gene. The V and J ends lost 4 bases and 6 bases respectively, with 19 bases between them. The CDR3 DNA reads TGTGCCAGCAGCTCAGCGGGGCCCTTAATTCGTCAGCCCCAGCATTTT. Protein sequence: CASSSAGPLIRQPQHF.

The V and J genes are TRBV5-4 and TRBJ1-1; D not certain. CDR3 length: 14 residues. Between the trimmed V and J ends, which lost 4 bases and 3 bases, there was a span of 13 bases. Germline V gene data show CDR1 as SGHNT and CDR2 as YYREEE (reference sequence). The CDR3 nucleotides read TGTGCCAGCAGCCCCTATGGCGGGTACACTGAAGCTTTCTTT. Translating it yields CASSPYGGYTEAFF.

This clone is a singleton in its sample. The chain joins TRBV10-3 to TRBJ2-1, with 10 bases aligning to TRBD2. Germline-derived CDR1 and CDR2 are ENHRY and SYGVKD. V gave up 8 bases and J gave up 7 bases; unmatched junction bases: 11. CDR3 length: 15 residues. As DNA, the CDR3 is TGTGCCATCCGCCAGCGGGAGGGAGGAAGAAATGAGCAGTTCTTC. This sequence encodes CAIRQREGGRNEQFF.

This sequence joins TRBV5-1 and TRBJ1-1; D unresolved. V shed 1 base and J shed 0 bases, with 10 bases lying between them. Germline CDR1 is SGHRS and CDR2 is YFSETQ. The CDR3 consists of 15 residues. The CDR3 spells CASSLSAGMNTEAFF. The DNA for the CDR3 is TGCGCCAGCAGCTTGTCGGCGGGGATGAACACTGAAGCTTTCTTT.

V gene TRBV5-4 combines with J gene TRBJ2-3; no clear D gene. The CDR3 sequence is 15 residues long. Per germline, CDR1 SGHNT and CDR2 YYREEE (reference sequence). Trimming removed 4 bases from V and 2 bases from J, with 14 bases in between. The CDR3: CASSTDGLTTDTQYF. The CDR3, as DNA: TGTGCCAGCAGCACTGACGGGCTAACCACAGATACGCAGTATTTT.

The V call is TRBV5-8, the J call TRBJ1-1; D not resolved. The CDR3 is 12 amino acids. Looked up from germline, CDR1 is SGHTS and CDR2 is YDEGEE. V shed 3 bases and J shed 3 bases, with 6 bases lying between them. The CDR3 sequence is CASSYTDTEAFF. The CDR3 DNA reads as TGTGCCAGCAGCTACACCGACACTGAAGCTTTCTTT.

This clone was seen more than once but under ten times. The chain uses TRBV2 and TRBJ1-6, with unresolved D. CDR3 length: 15 amino acids. CDR1 SNHLY and CDR2 FYNNEI come from the germline V gene. The ends were cut back, 5 bases at V and 6 bases at J, with 14 bases in the middle. CDR3 DNA: TGTGCCAGCAGTTTTGGCCGCCAGGCTAATTCACCCCTCCACTTT. Its protein is CASSFGRQANSPLHF.